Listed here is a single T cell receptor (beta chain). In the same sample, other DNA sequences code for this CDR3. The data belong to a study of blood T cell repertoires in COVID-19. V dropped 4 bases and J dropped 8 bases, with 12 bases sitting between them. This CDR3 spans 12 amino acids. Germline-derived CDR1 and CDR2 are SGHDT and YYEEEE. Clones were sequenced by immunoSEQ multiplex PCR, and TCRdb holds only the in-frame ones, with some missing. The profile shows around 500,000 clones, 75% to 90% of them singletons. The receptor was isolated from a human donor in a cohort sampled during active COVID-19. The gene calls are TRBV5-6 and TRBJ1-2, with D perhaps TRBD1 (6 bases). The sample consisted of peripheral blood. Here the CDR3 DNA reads TGTGCCAGCAGCCCAACAGGGCTAGGCTACACCTTC. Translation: CASSPTGLGYTF. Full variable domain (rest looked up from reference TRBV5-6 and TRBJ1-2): DAGVTQSPTHLIKTRGQQVTLRCSPKSGHDTVSWYQQALGQGPQFIFQYYEEEERQRGNFPDRFSGHQFPNYSSELNVNALLLGDSALYLCASSPTGLGYTFGSGTRLTVV.